This T cell receptor beta chain stems from a study of T cells expressing NK-cell markers. The study's findings and limits: In a group of about six donors, dominant NKG2C+ clonotypes represented roughly 1.0-7.5% of CD8+ T cells. The study found these clonotypes also leading the CD3+CD56-NKG2C+ fraction in a few donors. Clones of NKG2C+ T cells that had expanded were of unclear HCMV specificity.

TCRdb reprocessed the 5' RACE reads, with one entry per CDR3 protein and no DNA. This repertoire includes some 460,000 distinct CDR3 sequences. Points on this clonotype: Its antigen remains unknown.

CDR3 length: 17 amino acids. Germline V gene data show CDR1 as LNHDA and CDR2 as SQIVND (reference sequence). The gene calls are TRBV19 and TRBJ1-4; the D gene TCRdb calls, TRBD1, cannot be checked with no DNA. Material: blood T cells: a sorted CD56 or NKG2C T cell subset, CD4+ or CD8+ T cells, or bulk PBMC T cells (not recorded which). The clonotype comes from a woman between 50 and 59 years old in good health. CDR3 amino acids: CASGRTGIEARYEKLFF.